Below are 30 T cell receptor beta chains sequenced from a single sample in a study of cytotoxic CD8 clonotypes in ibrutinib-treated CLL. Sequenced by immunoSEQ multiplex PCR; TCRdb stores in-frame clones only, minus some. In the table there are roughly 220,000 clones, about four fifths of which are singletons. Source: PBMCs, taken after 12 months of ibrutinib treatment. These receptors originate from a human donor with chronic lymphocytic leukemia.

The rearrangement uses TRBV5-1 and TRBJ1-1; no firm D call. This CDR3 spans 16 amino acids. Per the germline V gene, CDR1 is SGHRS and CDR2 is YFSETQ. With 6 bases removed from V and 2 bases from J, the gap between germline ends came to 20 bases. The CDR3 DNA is TGCGCCAGCAAGTCCGGAGGGATGGTGATCAACACTGAAGCTTTCTTT. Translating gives CASKSGGMVINTEAFF.

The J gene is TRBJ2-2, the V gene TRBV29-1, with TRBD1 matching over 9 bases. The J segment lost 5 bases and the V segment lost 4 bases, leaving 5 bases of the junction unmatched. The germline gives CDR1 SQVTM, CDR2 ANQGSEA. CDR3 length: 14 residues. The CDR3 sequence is CSVATGGATGELFF. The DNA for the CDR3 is TGCAGCGTTGCTACAGGGGGCGCGACCGGGGAGCTGTTTTTT.

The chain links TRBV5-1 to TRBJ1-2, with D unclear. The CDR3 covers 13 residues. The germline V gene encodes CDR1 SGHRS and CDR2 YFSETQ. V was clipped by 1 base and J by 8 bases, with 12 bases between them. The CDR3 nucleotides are TGCGCCAGCAGCTTGACGGAAGCCTACGGCTACACCTTC. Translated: CASSLTEAYGYTF.

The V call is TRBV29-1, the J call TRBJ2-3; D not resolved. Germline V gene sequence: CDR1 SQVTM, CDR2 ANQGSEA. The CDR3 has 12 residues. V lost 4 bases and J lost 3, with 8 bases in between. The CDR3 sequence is CSVVKGTDTQYF. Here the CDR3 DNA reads TGCAGCGTTGTAAAAGGGACAGATACGCAGTATTTT.

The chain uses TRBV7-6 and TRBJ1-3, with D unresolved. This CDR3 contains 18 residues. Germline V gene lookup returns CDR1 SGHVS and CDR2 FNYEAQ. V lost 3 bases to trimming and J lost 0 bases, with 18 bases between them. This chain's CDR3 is CASSLYGGVRLSGNTIYF. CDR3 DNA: TGTGCCAGCAGCTTGTATGGTGGGGTGCGGCTCTCTGGAAACACCATATATTTT. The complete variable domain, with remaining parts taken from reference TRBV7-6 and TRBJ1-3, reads GAGVSQSPRYKVTKRGQDVALRCDPISGHVSLYWYRQALGQGPEFLTYFNYEAQQDKSGLPNDRFSAERPEGSISTLTIQRTEQRDSAMYRCASSLYGGVRLSGNTIYFGEGSWLTVV.

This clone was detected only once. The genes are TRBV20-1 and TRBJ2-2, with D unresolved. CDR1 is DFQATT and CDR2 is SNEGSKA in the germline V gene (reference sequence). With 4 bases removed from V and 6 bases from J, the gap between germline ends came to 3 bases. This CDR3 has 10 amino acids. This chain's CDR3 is CSAKAGELFF. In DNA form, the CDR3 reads TGCAGTGCTAAGGCCGGGGAGCTGTTTTTT.

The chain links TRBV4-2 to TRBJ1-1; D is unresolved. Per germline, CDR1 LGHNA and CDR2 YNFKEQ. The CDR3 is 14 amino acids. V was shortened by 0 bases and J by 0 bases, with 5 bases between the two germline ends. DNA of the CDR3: TGTGCCAGCAGCCAAGAAGGTCTGAACACTGAAGCTTTCTTT. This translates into CASSQEGLNTEAFF.

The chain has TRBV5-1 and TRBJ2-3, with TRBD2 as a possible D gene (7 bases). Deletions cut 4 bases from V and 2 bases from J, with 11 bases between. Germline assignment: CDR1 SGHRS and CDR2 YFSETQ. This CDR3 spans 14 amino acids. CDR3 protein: CASSGGGSTDTQYF. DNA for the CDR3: TGCGCCAGCAGCGGCGGGGGCTCCACAGATACGCAGTATTTT. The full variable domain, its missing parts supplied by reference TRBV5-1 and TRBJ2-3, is KAGVTQTPRYLIKTRGQQVTLSCSPISGHRSVSWYQQTPGQGLQFLFEYFSETQRNKGNFPGRFSGRQFSNSRSEMNVSTLELGDSALYLCASSGGGSTDTQYFGPGTRLTVL.

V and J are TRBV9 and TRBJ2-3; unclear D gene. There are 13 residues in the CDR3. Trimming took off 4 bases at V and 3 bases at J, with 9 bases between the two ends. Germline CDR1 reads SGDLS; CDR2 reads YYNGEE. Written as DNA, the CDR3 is TGTGCCAGCAGCCCGACCGGGACAGATACGCAGTATTTT. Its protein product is CASSPTGTDTQYF.

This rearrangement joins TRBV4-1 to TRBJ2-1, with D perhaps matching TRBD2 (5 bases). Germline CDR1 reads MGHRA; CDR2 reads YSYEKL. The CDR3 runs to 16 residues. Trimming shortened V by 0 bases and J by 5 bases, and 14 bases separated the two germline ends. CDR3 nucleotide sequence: TGCGCCAGCAGCCAAGAAGGGCGGGCCACCAACAATGAGCAGTTCTTC. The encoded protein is CASSQEGRATNNEQFF.

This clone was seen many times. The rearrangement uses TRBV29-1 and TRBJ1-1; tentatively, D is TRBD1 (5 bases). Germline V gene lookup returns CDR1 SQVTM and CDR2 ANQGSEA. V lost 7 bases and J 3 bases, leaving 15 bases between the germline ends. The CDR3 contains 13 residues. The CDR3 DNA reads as TGCAGCGCCGCGGCCATGGGGGACACTGAAGCTTTCTTT. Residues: CSAAAMGDTEAFF.

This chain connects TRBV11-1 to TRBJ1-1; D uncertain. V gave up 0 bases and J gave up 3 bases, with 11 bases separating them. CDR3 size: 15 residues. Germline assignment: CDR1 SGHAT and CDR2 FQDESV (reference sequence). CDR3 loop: CASSLAWPPYTEAFF. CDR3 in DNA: TGTGCCAGCAGCTTAGCATGGCCACCCTACACTGAAGCTTTCTTT.

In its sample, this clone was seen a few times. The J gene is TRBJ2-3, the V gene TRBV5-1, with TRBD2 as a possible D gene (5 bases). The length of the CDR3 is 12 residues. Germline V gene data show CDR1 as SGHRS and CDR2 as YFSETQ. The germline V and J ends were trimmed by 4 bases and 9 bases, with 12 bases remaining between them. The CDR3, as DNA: TGCGCCAGCAGCCCTGGACGGAGGACGCAGTATTTT. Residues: CASSPGRRTQYF.

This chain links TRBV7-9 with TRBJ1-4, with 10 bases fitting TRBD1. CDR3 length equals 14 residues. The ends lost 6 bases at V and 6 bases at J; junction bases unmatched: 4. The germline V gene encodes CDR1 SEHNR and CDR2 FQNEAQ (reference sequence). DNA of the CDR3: TGTGCCAGCAGTCTTGGGACAGGGGATGAAAAACTGTTTTTT. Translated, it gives CASSLGTGDEKLFF.

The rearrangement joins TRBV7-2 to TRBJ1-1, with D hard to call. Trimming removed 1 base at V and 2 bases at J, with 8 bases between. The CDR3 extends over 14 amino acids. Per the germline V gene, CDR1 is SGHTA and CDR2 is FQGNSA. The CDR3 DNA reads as TGTGCCAGCAGCTTAGTCTGGGGAAACACTGAAGCTTTCTTT. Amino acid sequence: CASSLVWGNTEAFF.

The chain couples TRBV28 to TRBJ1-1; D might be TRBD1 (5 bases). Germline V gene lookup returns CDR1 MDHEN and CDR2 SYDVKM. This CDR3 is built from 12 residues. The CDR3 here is CLSAGWGTEAFF. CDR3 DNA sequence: TGTCTCTCAGCTGGGTGGGGGACTGAAGCTTTCTTT.

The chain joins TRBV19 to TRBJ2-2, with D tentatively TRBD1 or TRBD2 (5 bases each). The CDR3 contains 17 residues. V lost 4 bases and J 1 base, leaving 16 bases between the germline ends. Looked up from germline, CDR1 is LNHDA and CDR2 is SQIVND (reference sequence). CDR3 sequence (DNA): TGTGCCAGTAGTACCCCTTCCGGGACGGGGAACACCGGGGAGCTGTTTTTT. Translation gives CASSTPSGTGNTGELFF.

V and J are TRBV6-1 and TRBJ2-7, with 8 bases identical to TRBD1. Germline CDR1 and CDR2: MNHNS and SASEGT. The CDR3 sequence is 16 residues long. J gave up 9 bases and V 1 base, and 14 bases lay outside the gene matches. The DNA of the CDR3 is TGTGCCAGCAGTGAAGTAATCTTAGGGCGACAGGGGCCGCAGTACTTC. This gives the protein CASSEVILGRQGPQYF.

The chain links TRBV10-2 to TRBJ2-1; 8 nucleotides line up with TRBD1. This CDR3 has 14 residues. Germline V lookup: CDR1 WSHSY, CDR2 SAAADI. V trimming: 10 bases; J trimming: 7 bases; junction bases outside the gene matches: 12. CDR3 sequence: CAIHLGQGANEQFF. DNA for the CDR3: TGCGCCATTCACCTGGGGCAGGGGGCGAATGAGCAGTTCTTC.

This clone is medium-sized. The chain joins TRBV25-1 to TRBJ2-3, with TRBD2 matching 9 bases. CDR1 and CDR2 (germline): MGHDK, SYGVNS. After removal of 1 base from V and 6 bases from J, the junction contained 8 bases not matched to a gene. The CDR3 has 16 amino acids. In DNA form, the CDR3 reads TGTGCCAGCAGTGAATTGGACGCGGGGGGGCAGGATACGCAGTATTTT. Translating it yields CASSELDAGGQDTQYF.

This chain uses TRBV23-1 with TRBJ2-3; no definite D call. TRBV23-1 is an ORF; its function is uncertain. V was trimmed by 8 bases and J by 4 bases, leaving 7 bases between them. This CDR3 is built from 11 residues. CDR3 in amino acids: CASSTPDTQYF. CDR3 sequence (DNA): TGCGCCAGCTCGACCCCAGATACGCAGTATTTT.

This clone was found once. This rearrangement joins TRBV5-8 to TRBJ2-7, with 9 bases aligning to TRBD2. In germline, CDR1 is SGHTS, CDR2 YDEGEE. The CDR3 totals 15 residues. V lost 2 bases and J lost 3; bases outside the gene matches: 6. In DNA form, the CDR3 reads TGTGCCAGCAGCTTCCTAGCGGGGCTCAACTACGAGCAGTACTTC. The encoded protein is CASSFLAGLNYEQYF.

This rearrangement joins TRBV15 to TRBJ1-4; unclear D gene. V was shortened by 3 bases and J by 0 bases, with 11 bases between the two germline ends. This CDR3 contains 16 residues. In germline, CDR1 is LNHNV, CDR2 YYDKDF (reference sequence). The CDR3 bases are TGTGCCACCAGCAGTTTAATTCAGGCAACTAATGAAAAACTGTTTTTT. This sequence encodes CATSSLIQATNEKLFF. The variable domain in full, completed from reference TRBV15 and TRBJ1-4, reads DAMVIQNPRYQVTQFGKPVTLSCSQTLNHNVMYWYQQKSSQAPKLLFHYYDKDFNNEADTPDNFQSRRPNTSFCFLDIRSPGLGDTAMYLCATSSLIQATNEKLFFGSGTQLSVL.

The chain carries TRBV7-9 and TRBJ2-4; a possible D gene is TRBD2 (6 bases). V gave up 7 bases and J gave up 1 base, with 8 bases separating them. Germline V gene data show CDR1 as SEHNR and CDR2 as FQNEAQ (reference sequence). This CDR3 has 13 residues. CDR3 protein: CASKSGAKNIQYF. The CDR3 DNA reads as TGTGCCAGCAAAAGCGGGGCCAAAAACATTCAGTACTTC.

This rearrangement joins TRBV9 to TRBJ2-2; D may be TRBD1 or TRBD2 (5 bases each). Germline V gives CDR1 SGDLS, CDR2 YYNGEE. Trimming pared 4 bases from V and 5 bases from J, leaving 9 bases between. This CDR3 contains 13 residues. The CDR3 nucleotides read TGTGCCAGCAGCACGGGACCAACCGGGGAGCTGTTTTTT. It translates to CASSTGPTGELFF.

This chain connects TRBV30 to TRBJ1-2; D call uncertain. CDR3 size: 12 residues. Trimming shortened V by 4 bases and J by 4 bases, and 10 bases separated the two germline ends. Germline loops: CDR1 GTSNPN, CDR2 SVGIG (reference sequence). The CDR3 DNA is TGTGCCTGGACAGAGGGTCTCTATGGCTACACCTTC. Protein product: CAWTEGLYGYTF.

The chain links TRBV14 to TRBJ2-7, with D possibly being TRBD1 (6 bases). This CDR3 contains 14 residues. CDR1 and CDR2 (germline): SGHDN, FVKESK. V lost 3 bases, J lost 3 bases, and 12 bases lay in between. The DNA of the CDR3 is TGTGCCAGCAGCCACTCCGGGACATACTACGAGCAGTACTTC. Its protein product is CASSHSGTYYEQYF.

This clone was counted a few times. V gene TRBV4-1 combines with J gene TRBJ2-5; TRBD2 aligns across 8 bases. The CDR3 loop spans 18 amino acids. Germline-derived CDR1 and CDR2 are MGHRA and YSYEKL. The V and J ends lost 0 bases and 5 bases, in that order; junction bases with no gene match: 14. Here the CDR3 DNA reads TGCGCCAGCAGCCAAGAGGCAACTACGCGGGGGGCTGGGGAGACCCAGTACTTC. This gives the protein CASSQEATTRGAGETQYF.

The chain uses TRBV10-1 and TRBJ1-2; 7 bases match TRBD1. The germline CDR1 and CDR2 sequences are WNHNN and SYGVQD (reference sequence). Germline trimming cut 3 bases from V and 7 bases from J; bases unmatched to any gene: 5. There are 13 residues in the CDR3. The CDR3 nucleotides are TGCGCCAGCAGTGATCTGACAGGGTCTGGCTACACCTTC. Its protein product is CASSDLTGSGYTF.

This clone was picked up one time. This CDR3 reads CASSEAYNNEQFF. CDR3 DNA: TGCGCCAGCAGTGAGGCTTACAACAATGAGCAGTTCTTC. The genes are TRBV10-1 and TRBJ2-1; no clear D. Germline V lookup: CDR1 WNHNN, CDR2 SYGVQD (reference sequence). CDR3 size: 13 residues. The V end lost 2 bases, the J end lost 5 bases, and 7 bases lay between the germline ends.